Below, 4 T cell receptor beta chains from the same sample are listed, as sequenced in a study of CXCR3-negative and CXCR3-positive naive CD8 T cells. These receptors are not linked to any known antigen. In preparing the TRB cDNA libraries, 5' RACE with UMI labels was used. TCRdb re-analyzed the 5' RACE reads; it lists each CDR3 protein once, without DNA. This sample lists around 88,000 distinct CDR3 sequences; its ten largest clones have about 1%. General study results and limits: A higher hydrophobicity marked the TRB CDR3s of CXCR3-positive naive cells versus CXCR3-negative naive cells.

Source material: naive CXCR3+ CD8+ T cells from blood. The sample's subset: CD45RO-CCR7+CD27+CD95- naive CD8+ T cells expressing CXCR3 (TNR3+). The receptor source for this set is a human donor in good health. Some clones in this sample may be carry-over from other donors' samples.

The chain links TRBV3-1 to TRBJ2-1; the D gene TCRdb calls, TRBD2, cannot be checked with no DNA. Germline V gives CDR1 LGHDT, CDR2 YNNKEL (reference sequence). The CDR3 has 17 residues. The CDR3 sequence: CASSPLPQGPHYNEQFF.

V is TRBV7-9 and J is TRBJ2-3; TCRdb returns TRBD1, unconfirmable since there is no DNA. The germline V gene has CDR1 SEHNR and CDR2 FQNEAQ (reference sequence). CDR3 length: 17 amino acids. The CDR3 sequence: CASSPIMSDLRTDTQYF.

V usage is TRBV10-3 and J usage is TRBJ1-5. Germline assignment: CDR1 ENHRY and CDR2 SYGVKD. The length of the CDR3 is 14 residues. The CDR3 region is CAISEVISNQPQHF.

The chain joins TRBV7-3 to TRBJ1-2; TCRdb's assignment of TRBD1 cannot be checked, as there is no DNA. The CDR3 consists of 13 residues. The germline gives CDR1 SGHTA, CDR2 FQGTGA. CDR3 sequence: CASSRGQGGGYTF.